The 12 T cell receptor beta chains below come from one sample, sequenced in a study of blood T cell repertoires in COVID-19. Repertoires were generated with immunoSEQ multiplex PCR, while TCRdb's copy carries only in-frame clones and drops some. The sample lists under 350,000 clones, about nine tenths seen once, with 2.6% in the top ten. Material: PBMCs or T cells enriched from blood (not recorded which). The receptors come from a woman aged 18-35 years who had recovered from COVID-19.

This clone was picked up a small number of times. The rearrangement links TRBV3-1 (or the pseudogene TRBV3-2) to TRBJ2-7; 8 bases are a match to TRBD2. The germline gives CDR1 LGHDT, CDR2 YNNKEL (reference sequence). V was pared by 0 bases and J by 4 bases, with 14 bases of the junction left unmatched. The CDR3 extends over 18 amino acids. The CDR3 bases are TGTGCCAGCAGCCAAGATGTTTGGAGACGGGAGGGGACTTACGAGCAGTACTTC. It is translated as CASSQDVWRREGTYEQYF.

In its sample, this clone was seen a few times. The V call is TRBV3-1 (or the pseudogene TRBV3-2), the J call TRBJ1-1; D is ambiguous. Germline V gene lookup returns CDR1 LGHDT and CDR2 YNNKEL (reference sequence). V was shortened by 1 base and J by 6 bases, with 3 bases between the two germline ends. This CDR3 is built from 11 residues. CDR3 amino acids: CASSQAAEAFF. For the CDR3, the DNA is TGTGCCAGCAGCCAAGCCGCTGAAGCTTTCTTT.

V and J are TRBV9 and TRBJ2-5, with a weak D call TRBD1 (5 bases). Germline CDR1 reads SGDLS; CDR2 reads YYNGEE. V lost 4 bases and J lost 7, with 14 bases in between. The CDR3 loop spans 13 amino acids. The chain's CDR3 is CASSFRQLTTQYF. CDR3 in DNA: TGTGCCAGCAGCTTTCGACAGCTCACGACCCAGTACTTC.

For the CDR3, the DNA is TGCAGTGCTACCCGGGACACTCGATCGCATTTT. Its translation: CSATRDTRSHF. The J gene is TRBJ1-5, the V gene TRBV20-1, with D possibly TRBD1 on 6 matching bases. Trimming shortened V by 4 bases and J by 15 bases, and 16 bases separated the two germline ends. The CDR3 extends over 11 amino acids. Germline V gives CDR1 DFQATT, CDR2 SNEGSKA (reference sequence).

J is TRBJ2-1 and V is TRBV5-1, with 13 bases lining up with TRBD2. V trimming: 4 bases; J trimming: 6 bases; junction bases outside the gene matches: 10. CDR3 size: 17 residues. The germline V gene encodes CDR1 SGHRS and CDR2 YFSETQ. The CDR3, as DNA: TGCGCCAGCAGCCCCGAAAGACTAGCGGGAGGTAGCAATGAGCAGTTCTTC. It translates to CASSPERLAGGSNEQFF.

This sequence joins TRBV10-2 and TRBJ1-2, with no clear D. V lost 5 bases and J 2 bases, leaving 9 bases between the germline ends. The CDR3 is made up of 13 amino acids. Germline assignment: CDR1 WSHSY and CDR2 SAAADI. CDR3 sequence: CASSLHTNYGYTF. CDR3 coding DNA: TGCGCCAGCAGTTTACACACCAACTATGGCTACACCTTC.

The chain combines TRBV9 with TRBJ2-2; 16 positions match TRBD2. Germline CDR1 reads SGDLS; CDR2 reads YYNGEE. V shed 1 base and J 5 bases; nucleotides not matched to a gene: 8. This CDR3 comprises 19 residues. The CDR3 nucleotides read TGTGCCAGCAGCGTAAGAACCGGGACTAGCGGGGGGGCGACCGGGGAGCTGTTTTTT. It is translated as CASSVRTGTSGGATGELFF.

The genes are TRBV21-1 and TRBJ1-2; the D call TRBD1 from the table was never checked on the DNA. TRBV21-1 is reported as a pseudogene. The CDR3 contains 14 residues. For the CDR3, the DNA is TGTGCCAGCAGAGTCCAGGGTTCCCACTATGGCTACACCTTC. Its translation: CASRVQGSHYGYTF.

The chain is built from TRBV2 and TRBJ1-6; 7 bases agree with TRBD1. CDR1 is SNHLY, CDR2 FYNNEI, per germline. This CDR3 region has 16 residues. Trimming cost V 0 bases and J 6 bases; bases outside gene matches: 5. The CDR3 is CASSEAQTGSNSPLHF. The CDR3 nucleotides read TGTGCCAGCAGTGAAGCCCAGACAGGGTCTAATTCACCCCTCCACTTT.

This chain joins TRBV5-6 and TRBJ1-1, with D tentatively TRBD1 (5 bases). Germline V gives CDR1 SGHDT, CDR2 YYEEEE. The CDR3 is made up of 14 amino acids. The V end was cut by 1 base, the J end by 1 base, with 8 bases between. The CDR3 nucleotides are TGTGCCAGCAGCTTGTACAGGCGGAACACTGAAGCTTTCTTT. It encodes CASSLYRRNTEAFF. Together with reference TRBV5-6 and TRBJ1-1, the CDR3 gives the full variable domain: DAGVTQSPTHLIKTRGQQVTLRCSPKSGHDTVSWYQQALGQGPQFIFQYYEEEERQRGNFPDRFSGHQFPNYSSELNVNALLLGDSALYLCASSLYRRNTEAFFGQGTRLTVV.

This clone turned up a few times. V is TRBV9 and J is TRBJ2-3; weak D call: TRBD1 (5 bases). Per the germline V gene, CDR1 is SGDLS and CDR2 is YYNGEE. This CDR3 is built from 16 residues. Trimming removed 4 bases at V and 2 bases at J, with 17 bases between. CDR3 region: CASSPRTLGATDTQYF. CDR3 DNA: TGTGCCAGCAGCCCCAGGACCCTTGGGGCCACAGATACGCAGTATTTT.

The table lists this clone with a count of one. V and J are TRBV7-6 and TRBJ2-5, with TRBD2 identical over 12 bases. The CDR3 loop spans 16 amino acids. The V gene's germline CDR1 is SGHVS and CDR2 FNYEAQ. Germline trimming cut 5 bases from V and 7 bases from J; bases unmatched to any gene: 11. The CDR3: CASSPGGLAGGGTQYF. The CDR3 region has the DNA TGTGCCAGCAGCCCAGGGGGGCTAGCGGGAGGGGGGACCCAGTACTTC.